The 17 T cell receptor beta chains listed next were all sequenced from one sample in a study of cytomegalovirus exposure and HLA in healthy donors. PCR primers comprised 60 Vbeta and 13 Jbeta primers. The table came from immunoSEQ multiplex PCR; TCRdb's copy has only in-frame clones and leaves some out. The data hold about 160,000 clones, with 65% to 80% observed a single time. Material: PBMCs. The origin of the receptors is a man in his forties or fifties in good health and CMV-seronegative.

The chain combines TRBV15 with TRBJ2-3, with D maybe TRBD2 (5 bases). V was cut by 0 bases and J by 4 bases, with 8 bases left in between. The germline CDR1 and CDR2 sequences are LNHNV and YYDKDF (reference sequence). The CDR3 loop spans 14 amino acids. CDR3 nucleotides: TGTGCCACCAGCAGAGAATGGACTGCAGATACGCAGTATTTT. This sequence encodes CATSREWTADTQYF. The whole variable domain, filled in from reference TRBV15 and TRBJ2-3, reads DAMVIQNPRYQVTQFGKPVTLSCSQTLNHNVMYWYQQKSSQAPKLLFHYYDKDFNNEADTPDNFQSRRPNTSFCFLDIRSPGLGDTAMYLCATSREWTADTQYFGPGTRLTVL.

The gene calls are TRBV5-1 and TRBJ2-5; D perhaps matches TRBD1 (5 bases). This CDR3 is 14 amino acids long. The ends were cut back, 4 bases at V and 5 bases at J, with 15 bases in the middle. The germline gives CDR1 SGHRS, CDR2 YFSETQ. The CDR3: CASSTGRQTETQYF. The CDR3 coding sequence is TGCGCCAGCAGCACAGGTCGGCAGACCGAGACCCAGTACTTC.

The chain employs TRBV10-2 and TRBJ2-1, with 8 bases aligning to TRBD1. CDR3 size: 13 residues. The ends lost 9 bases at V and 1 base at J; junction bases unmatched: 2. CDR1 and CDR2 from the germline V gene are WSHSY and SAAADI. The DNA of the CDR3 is TGCGCCAGTAGACAGGGGTCCTACAATGAGCAGTTCTTC. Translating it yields CASRQGSYNEQFF.

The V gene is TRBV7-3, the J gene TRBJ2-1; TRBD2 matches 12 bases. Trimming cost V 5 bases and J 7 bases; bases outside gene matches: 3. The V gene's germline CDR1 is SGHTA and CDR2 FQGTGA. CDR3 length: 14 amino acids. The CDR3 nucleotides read TGTGCCAGCAGCCTAGGACTAGCGGGGAATGAGCAGTTCTTC. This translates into CASSLGLAGNEQFF.

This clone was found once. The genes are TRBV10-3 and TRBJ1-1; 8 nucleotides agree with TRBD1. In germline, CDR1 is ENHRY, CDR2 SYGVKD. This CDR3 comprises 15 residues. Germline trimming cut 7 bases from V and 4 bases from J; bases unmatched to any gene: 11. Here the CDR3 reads CAIKEDRGGSTEAFF. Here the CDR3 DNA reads TGTGCCATCAAGGAAGACAGGGGCGGGAGCACTGAAGCTTTCTTT.

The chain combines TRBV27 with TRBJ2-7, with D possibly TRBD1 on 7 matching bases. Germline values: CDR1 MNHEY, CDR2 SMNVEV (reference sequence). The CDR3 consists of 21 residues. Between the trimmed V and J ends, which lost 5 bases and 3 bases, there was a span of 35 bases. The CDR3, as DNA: TGTGCCAGCAGTCCCCGACAGGGCAGTACGGGACTGGCCCCAGCCTTCTACGAGCAGTACTTC. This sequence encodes CASSPRQGSTGLAPAFYEQYF.

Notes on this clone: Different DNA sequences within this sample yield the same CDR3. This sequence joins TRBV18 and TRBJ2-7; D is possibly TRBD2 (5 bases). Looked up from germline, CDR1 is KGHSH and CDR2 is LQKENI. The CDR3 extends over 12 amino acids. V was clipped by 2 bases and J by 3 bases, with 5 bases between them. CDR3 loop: CASSPAGYEQYF. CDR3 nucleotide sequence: TGTGCCAGCTCACCAGCGGGCTACGAGCAGTACTTC.

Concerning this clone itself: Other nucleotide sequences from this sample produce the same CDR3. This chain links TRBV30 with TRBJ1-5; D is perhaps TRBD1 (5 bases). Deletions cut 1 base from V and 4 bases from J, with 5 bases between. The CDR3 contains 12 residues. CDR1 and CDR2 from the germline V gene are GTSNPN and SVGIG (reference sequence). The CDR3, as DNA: TGTGCCTGGAGTGCAGGGAATCAGCCCCAGCATTTT. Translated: CAWSAGNQPQHF.

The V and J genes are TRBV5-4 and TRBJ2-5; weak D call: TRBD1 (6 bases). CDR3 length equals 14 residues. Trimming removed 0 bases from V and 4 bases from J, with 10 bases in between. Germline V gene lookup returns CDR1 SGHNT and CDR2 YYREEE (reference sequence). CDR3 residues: CASSLVDSGETQYF. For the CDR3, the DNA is TGTGCCAGCAGCTTGGTGGACAGCGGAGAGACCCAGTACTTC.

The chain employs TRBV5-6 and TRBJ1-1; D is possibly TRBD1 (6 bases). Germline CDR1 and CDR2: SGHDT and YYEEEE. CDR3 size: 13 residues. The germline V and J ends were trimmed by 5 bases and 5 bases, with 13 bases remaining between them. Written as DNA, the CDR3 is TGTGCCAGCAGGCAGACAGGCGGTACTGAAGCTTTCTTT. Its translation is CASRQTGGTEAFF.

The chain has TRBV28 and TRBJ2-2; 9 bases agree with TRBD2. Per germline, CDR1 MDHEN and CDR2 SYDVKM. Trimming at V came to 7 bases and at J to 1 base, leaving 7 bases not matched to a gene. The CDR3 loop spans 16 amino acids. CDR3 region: CASNLGLARNTGELFF. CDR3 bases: TGTGCCAGCAACCTTGGACTAGCGAGGAACACCGGGGAGCTGTTTTTT.

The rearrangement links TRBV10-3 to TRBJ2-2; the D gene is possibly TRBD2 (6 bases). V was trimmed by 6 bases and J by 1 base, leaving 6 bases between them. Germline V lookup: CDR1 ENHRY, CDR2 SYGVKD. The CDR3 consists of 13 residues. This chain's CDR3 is CAISGGNTGELFF. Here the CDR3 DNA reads TGTGCCATCAGCGGGGGGAACACCGGGGAGCTGTTTTTT.

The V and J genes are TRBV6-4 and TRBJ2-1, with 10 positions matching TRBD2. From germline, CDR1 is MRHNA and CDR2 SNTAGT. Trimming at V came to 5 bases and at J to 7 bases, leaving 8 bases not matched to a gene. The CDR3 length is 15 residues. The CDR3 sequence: CASSRSGGAGNEQFF. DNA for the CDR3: TGTGCCAGCAGTCGAAGCGGGGGGGCCGGGAATGAGCAGTTCTTC.

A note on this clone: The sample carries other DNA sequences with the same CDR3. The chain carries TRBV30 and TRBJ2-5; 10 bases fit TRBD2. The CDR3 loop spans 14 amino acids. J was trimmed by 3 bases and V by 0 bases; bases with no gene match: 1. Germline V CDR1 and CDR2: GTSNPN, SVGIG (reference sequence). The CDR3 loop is CAWSVLAGEETQYF. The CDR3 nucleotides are TGTGCCTGGAGTGTCCTAGCGGGGGAAGAGACCCAGTACTTC.

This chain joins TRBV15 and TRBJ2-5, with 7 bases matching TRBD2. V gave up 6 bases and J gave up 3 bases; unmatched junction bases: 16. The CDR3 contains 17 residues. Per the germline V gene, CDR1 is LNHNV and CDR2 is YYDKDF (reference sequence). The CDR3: CATSRVEYGLAEETQYF. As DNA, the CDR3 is TGTGCCACCAGTCGGGTGGAATATGGGCTAGCGGAAGAGACCCAGTACTTC. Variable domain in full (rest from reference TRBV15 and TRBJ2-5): DAMVIQNPRYQVTQFGKPVTLSCSQTLNHNVMYWYQQKSSQAPKLLFHYYDKDFNNEADTPDNFQSRRPNTSFCFLDIRSPGLGDTAMYLCATSRVEYGLAEETQYFGPGTRLLVL.

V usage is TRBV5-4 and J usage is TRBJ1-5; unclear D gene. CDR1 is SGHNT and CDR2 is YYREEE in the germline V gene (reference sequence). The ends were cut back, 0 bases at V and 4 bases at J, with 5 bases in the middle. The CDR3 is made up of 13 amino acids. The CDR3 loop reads CASSLAGNQPQHF. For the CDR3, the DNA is TGTGCCAGCAGCTTGGCAGGAAATCAGCCCCAGCATTTT.

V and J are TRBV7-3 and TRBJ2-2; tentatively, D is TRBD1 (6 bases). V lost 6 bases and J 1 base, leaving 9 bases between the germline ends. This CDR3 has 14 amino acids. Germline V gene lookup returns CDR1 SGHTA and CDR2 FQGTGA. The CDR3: CASSSTGNTGELFF. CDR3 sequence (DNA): TGTGCCAGCAGTTCGACAGGGAACACCGGGGAGCTGTTTTTT.